These 20 T cell receptor beta chains were all obtained from the same sample, sequenced in a study of Graves' ophthalmopathy and Graves' hyperthyroidism. Amplification from RNA transcripts yielded the TCR beta CDR3 regions. RT-PCR was first run with HTBI primers, then multiplex PCR in a second round. A single record per CDR3 protein comes from TCRdb applying MiXCR to the multiplex PCR reads. Of some 520,000 distinct CDR3 sequences listed, 14% are singletons. The sample consisted of blood. The receptors were sampled from a woman aged 30 to 39 with Graves' ophthalmopathy.

The chain combines TRBV2 with TRBJ2-5; 12 nucleotides agree with TRBD2. The CDR3 spans 16 residues. J gave up 5 bases and V 6 bases, and 10 bases lay outside the gene matches. The V gene's germline CDR1 is SNHLY and CDR2 FYNNEI. CDR3 nucleotides: TGTGCCAGCAGGACCGGGACTAGCGGGTCATCGGAGACCCAGTACTTC. Its protein product is CASRTGTSGSSETQYF.

The sample holds many counts of this clonotype. This chain links TRBV12-3 or TRBV12-4 with TRBJ1-3; no clear D. CDR3 size: 14 residues. Trimming took off 10 bases at V and 4 bases at J, with 17 bases between the two ends. CDR3 protein: CATRRGRFGNTIYF. In DNA, the CDR3 is TGTGCCACTCGGCGGGGTCGTTTCGGAAACACCATATATTTT.

This clonotype was detected ten times or more. This sequence joins TRBV28 and TRBJ1-2, with TRBD1 matching over 7 bases. V was clipped by 6 bases and J by 9 bases; unmatched bases: 10. The CDR3 loop spans 13 amino acids. Germline assignment: CDR1 MDHEN and CDR2 SYDVKM. CDR3 DNA sequence: TGTGCCAGCAGCGGGAACAGGGGCTTGAGCTACACCTTC. It yields the protein CASSGNRGLSYTF.

This clonotype came up many times. The rearrangement joins TRBV4-1 to TRBJ1-5; TRBD1 might be the D (5 bases). With 2 bases removed from V and 9 bases from J, the gap between germline ends came to 17 bases. The CDR3 is 15 amino acids. CDR1 and CDR2 (germline): MGHRA, YSYEKL. The CDR3 region is CASSQRMFGGGPQHF. The DNA of the CDR3 is TGCGCCAGCAGCCAACGTATGTTCGGGGGAGGGCCCCAGCATTTT.

This clonotype was detected ten times or more. The genes are TRBV15 and TRBJ1-2; D is unresolved. The CDR3 runs 16 residues. Trimming took 0 bases from V and 2 from J, leaving 13 bases between them. The germline gives CDR1 LNHNV, CDR2 YYDKDF (reference sequence). The CDR3 reads CATSRDSYQENYGYTF. CDR3 bases: TGTGCCACCAGCAGAGATTCTTACCAGGAAAACTATGGCTACACCTTC.

This clonotype was recorded many times. The chain is built from TRBV24-1 and TRBJ2-5, with D perhaps matching TRBD1 (6 bases). V was trimmed by 4 bases and J by 1 base, leaving 9 bases between them. The CDR3 totals 14 residues. Per germline, CDR1 KGHDR and CDR2 SFDVKD. CDR3 sequence reads: CATSDWTAQETQYF. The CDR3 region has the DNA TGTGCCACCAGTGACTGGACAGCCCAAGAGACCCAGTACTTC.

This clonotype has more than one count but fewer than ten. This chain joins TRBV18 and TRBJ2-5; 10 nucleotides agree with TRBD1. Germline V gene sequence: CDR1 KGHSH, CDR2 LQKENI. Losses at the gene ends were 3 bases for V and 2 bases for J; bases not matched to a gene: 3. CDR3 size: 15 residues. The CDR3, as DNA: TGTGCCAGCTCACCCGGGACAGGGGTACAAGAGACCCAGTACTTC. Protein: CASSPGTGVQETQYF. The full variable domain, its missing parts supplied by reference TRBV18 and TRBJ2-5, is NAGVMQNPRHLVRRRGQEARLRCSPMKGHSHVYWYRQLPEEGLKFMVYLQKENIIDESGMPKERFSAEFPKEGPSILRIQQVVRGDSAAYFCASSPGTGVQETQYFGPGTRLLVL.

Ten or more counts support this clonotype. The chain uses TRBV11-2 and TRBJ2-7, with D perhaps being TRBD1 or TRBD2 (5 bases each). Germline CDR1 is SGHAT and CDR2 is FQNNGV. CDR3 length: 16 residues. Trimming cost V 5 bases and J 2 bases, with 19 bases left between them. The CDR3 is CASSRPAGTAPYEQYF. DNA of the CDR3: TGTGCCAGCAGCAGACCAGCCGGGACGGCACCCTACGAGCAGTACTTC.

This clonotype was found many times. The chain employs TRBV19 and TRBJ1-5, with 8 bases fitting TRBD1. The germline V gene has CDR1 LNHDA and CDR2 SQIVND (reference sequence). The CDR3 has 14 residues. V was pared by 6 bases and J by 5 bases, with 6 bases of the junction left unmatched. The DNA of the CDR3 is TGTGCCAGTAGGACGGACAGGGACTATCAGCCCCAGCATTTT. It codes for CASRTDRDYQPQHF.

Worth noting for this clonotype: This clone may be a read error of a much larger clone one base away. The gene calls are TRBV12-3 or TRBV12-4 and TRBJ1-5; 7 bases are shared with TRBD1. The length of the CDR3 is 17 residues. The CDR3 here is CGSSLKGAGSSNQPQHF. The CDR3 DNA reads as TGTGGCAGCAGTCTCAAGGGGGCAGGGTCAAGCAATCAGCCCCAGCATTTT.

This clonotype was seen at least ten times. The chain links TRBV7-2 to TRBJ1-3, with D hard to call. CDR1 and CDR2 (germline): SGHTA, FQGNSA. The ends were cut back, 5 bases at V and 0 bases at J, with 5 bases in the middle. The CDR3 is made up of 13 amino acids. CDR3 amino acids: CASSPTSGNTIYF. DNA for the CDR3: TGTGCCAGCAGCCCTACCTCTGGAAACACCATATATTTT.

This clonotype has just a few counts. The chain joins TRBV5-1 to TRBJ1-1; a possible D gene is TRBD1 (5 bases). Trimming cost V 4 bases and J 5 bases, with 21 bases left between them. The length of the CDR3 is 16 residues. Per germline, CDR1 SGHRS and CDR2 YFSETQ. CDR3 nucleotides: TGCGCCAGCAGCCAAAATGGCCTAGGGGTTGGAACTGAAGCTTTCTTT. Translation gives CASSQNGLGVGTEAFF.

This clonotype was counted ten times or more. V is TRBV30 and J is TRBJ2-2; possible D gene TRBD1, 5 bases. This CDR3 contains 13 residues. The V gene's germline CDR1 is GTSNPN and CDR2 SVGIG (reference sequence). The V and J ends lost 0 bases and 7 bases respectively, with 9 bases between them. Here the CDR3 reads CAWSVKGVGELFF. CDR3 DNA sequence: TGTGCCTGGAGTGTAAAAGGGGTCGGGGAGCTGTTTTTT. The whole variable domain, remainder taken from reference TRBV30 and TRBJ2-2, is SQTIHQWPATLVQPVGSPLSLECTVEGTSNPNLYWYRQAAGRGLQLLFYSVGIGQISSEVPQNLSASRPQDRQFILSSKKLLLSDSGFYLCAWSVKGVGELFFGEGSRLTVL.

V gene TRBV6-1 combines with J gene TRBJ1-5, with D perhaps matching TRBD1 (5 bases). The V gene lost 5 bases and the J gene lost 8 bases, with 16 bases spanning the gap. The CDR3 is 14 residues long. Germline V gene lookup returns CDR1 MNHNS and CDR2 SASEGT. CDR3: CASSQRAGWEPQHF. In nucleotides, the CDR3 is TGTGCCAGCAGTCAAAGGGCAGGGTGGGAGCCCCAGCATTTT.

This clonotype was recorded at least ten times. The V call is TRBV7-6, the J call TRBJ2-7; D not certain. Looked up from germline, CDR1 is SGHVS and CDR2 is FNYEAQ. V was trimmed by 5 bases and J by 9 bases, leaving 11 bases between them. The CDR3 has 11 amino acids. The CDR3 bases are TGTGCCAGCAGCGGCCCGTCGGGGCAGTACTTC. It specifies CASSGPSGQYF.

This clonotype was seen a few times. This chain connects TRBV6-1 to TRBJ2-7; 8 bases agree with TRBD1. The CDR3 covers 14 residues. V was pared by 5 bases and J by 7 bases, with 10 bases of the junction left unmatched. The germline V gene encodes CDR1 MNHNS and CDR2 SASEGT. CDR3 region: CASSPGQDLWEQYF. The CDR3 DNA follows: TGTGCCAGCAGTCCGGGACAGGACTTGTGGGAGCAGTACTTC.

This clonotype was seen many times. At one end, the junction sequence differs from germline, possibly due to a read error. The chain couples TRBV2 to TRBJ1-1, with TRBD1 identical over 7 bases. Germline V gene data show CDR1 as SNHLY and CDR2 as FYNNEI. The CDR3 contains 16 residues. The DNA for the CDR3 is TGTGTCAGCAGACCTACGGGACAGTACATGAACACTGAAGCTTTCTTT. Protein product: CVSRPTGQYMNTEAFF.

This clonotype was detected many times. This chain links TRBV28 with TRBJ1-3; TRBD1 might be the D (6 bases). CDR1 and CDR2 (germline): MDHEN, SYDVKM. CDR3 length: 13 amino acids. V lost 6 bases and J 10 bases, leaving 16 bases between the germline ends. The CDR3 region has the DNA TGTGCCAGCAGCGCGAAGGGGGGTATAACCATATATTTT. It specifies CASSAKGGITIYF.

This clonotype was counted at least ten times. The V gene is TRBV2, the J gene TRBJ2-7; the D gene is possibly TRBD1 (5 bases). Germline-derived CDR1 and CDR2 are SNHLY and FYNNEI. Trimming pared 6 bases from V and 0 bases from J, leaving 15 bases between. This CDR3 spans 15 amino acids. CDR3 protein: CASREMTAVSYEQYF. CDR3 sequence (DNA): TGTGCCAGCAGGGAGATGACAGCCGTCTCCTACGAGCAGTACTTC. Complete variable domain (other parts from reference TRBV2 and TRBJ2-7): EPEVTQTPSHQVTQMGQEVILRCVPISNHLYFYWYRQILGQKVEFLVSFYNNEISEKSEIFDDQFSVERPDGSNFTLKIRSTKLEDSAMYFCASREMTAVSYEQYFGPGTRLTVT.

The sample holds many counts of this clonotype. The genes are TRBV7-8 and TRBJ1-1; 8 bases map to TRBD1. The CDR3 consists of 16 residues. The V segment lost 5 bases and the J segment 2 bases; nucleotides outside the gene matches: 10. CDR1 SGHVS and CDR2 FQNEAQ come from the germline V gene. The CDR3 DNA is TGTGCCAGCAGCCCGCGGACAGGGTATTACAACACTGAAGCTTTCTTT. This translates into CASSPRTGYYNTEAFF.